The 25 T cell receptor beta chains given below trace back to one sample, sequenced in a study of blood T cells in healthy people across ages. The use of a sample-barcoded 5' primer and a J-beta primer mix characterized a second PCR of about 7 to 12 cycles. Using its own MiXCR run on the 5' RACE reads, TCRdb lists one record per CDR3 protein. The sample has 600,000 to 850,000 distinct CDR3 sequences; 20% to 30% are singletons. The sample was also reused in another study, on T cells of mothers and their children.

Sequencing input: blood. The receptor set was obtained from a boy under 18 in good health.

The rearrangement links TRBV12-3 or TRBV12-4 to TRBJ1-2; TRBD1 agrees at 10 bases. Unmatched junction bases numbered 12, after V lost 4 bases and J lost 7 bases. This CDR3 spans 16 amino acids. CDR3 in DNA: TGTGCCAGCAGTTCCCGAGGGGGGACAGGGGCGAGTGGCTACACCTTC. It specifies CASSSRGGTGASGYTF.

The CDR3 is CASSVGFLAGTDTQYF. CDR3 sequence (DNA): TGTGCCAGCAGTGTAGGATTCCTAGCGGGCACAGATACGCAGTATTTT. The gene calls are TRBV27 and TRBJ2-3, with 7 bases fitting TRBD2. The V and J ends lost 5 bases and 1 base, in that order; junction bases with no gene match: 9. Germline V gene data show CDR1 as MNHEY and CDR2 as SMNVEV (reference sequence). The CDR3 spans 16 residues.

In this sample, this clonotype turned up a few times. The J gene is TRBJ2-3, the V gene TRBV7-9, with D unresolved. CDR3 length: 14 residues. Germline V gene lookup returns CDR1 SEHNR and CDR2 FQNEAQ (reference sequence). Trimming removed 0 bases from V and 6 bases from J, with 10 bases in between. CDR3 sequence: CASSLAPSRDTQYF. The CDR3 coding sequence is TGTGCCAGCAGCTTAGCGCCCTCCAGGGATACGCAGTATTTT.

The sample holds a few counts of this clonotype. V and J are TRBV10-3 and TRBJ2-7; no firm D call. Germline CDR1 is ENHRY and CDR2 is SYGVKD. The CDR3 runs to 16 residues. V gave up 0 bases and J gave up 0 bases, with 12 bases separating them. DNA for the CDR3: TGTGCCATCAGTGAGTCGAATTTGGACGTCTCCTACGAGCAGTACTTC. The encoded protein is CAISESNLDVSYEQYF.

This clonotype was observed a handful of times. The chain uses TRBV28 and TRBJ2-5; no reliable D call. The closer fit of TRBJ2-1 to the DNA end suggests the J call may be wrong. Germline-derived CDR1 and CDR2 are MDHEN and SYDVKM. The CDR3 is made up of 12 amino acids. CDR3 coding DNA: TGTGCCAGCAGTCCCAAGCGTAGCGAGCAGTTCTTC. Its protein product is CASSPKRSEQFF.

This rearrangement joins TRBV6-1 to TRBJ1-2; 9 bases are a match to TRBD1. CDR1 is MNHNS and CDR2 is SASEGT in the germline V gene. The ends lost 6 bases at V and 2 bases at J; junction bases unmatched: 10. The length of the CDR3 is 16 residues. CDR3 amino acids: CASSSEAGTGNYGYTF. The CDR3 DNA sequence: TGTGCCAGCAGCTCAGAAGCCGGGACAGGGAACTATGGCTACACCTTC.

The V gene is TRBV28, the J gene TRBJ1-3; D is unclear. The CDR3 loop spans 14 amino acids. The V and J ends lost 4 bases and 5 bases respectively, with 12 bases between them. From germline, CDR1 is MDHEN and CDR2 SYDVKM. This chain's CDR3 is CASSSPSPRNTIYF. The CDR3 bases are TGTGCCAGCAGTTCTCCCTCCCCGAGAAACACCATATATTTT.

V gene TRBV9 combines with J gene TRBJ1-1; D might be TRBD1 (5 bases). Germline lookup yields CDR1 SGDLS and CDR2 YYNGEE. Trimming removed 2 bases from V and 5 bases from J, with 13 bases in between. The CDR3 totals 14 residues. The DNA for the CDR3 is TGTGCCAGCAGCGTTAGTATAGGGGATACTGAAGCTTTCTTT. Its protein is CASSVSIGDTEAFF.

This clonotype has a handful of counts. The rearrangement uses TRBV29-1 and TRBJ1-1; D remains ambiguous. The ends were cut back, 4 bases at V and 0 bases at J, with 9 bases in the middle. The CDR3 is 13 residues long. Germline V lookup: CDR1 SQVTM, CDR2 ANQGSEA. The CDR3 protein is CSVGRLMNTEAFF. The CDR3, as DNA: TGCAGCGTTGGTAGGCTTATGAACACTGAAGCTTTCTTT.

This clonotype was detected a few times. CDR3 bases: TGCAGTGCCCCGCGGACCGCGAACACCGGGGAGCTGTTTTTT. This sequence encodes CSAPRTANTGELFF. V and J are TRBV20-1 and TRBJ2-2; no clear D gene. Trimming left V 6 bases short and J 0 bases short, with 11 bases between. The CDR3 has 14 amino acids. Per germline, CDR1 DFQATT and CDR2 SNEGSKA (reference sequence).

Only a few counts were recorded for this clonotype. The gene calls are TRBV2 and TRBJ2-2; no firm D call. V was shortened by 2 bases and J by 6 bases, with 10 bases between the two germline ends. The CDR3 loop spans 14 amino acids. CDR1 and CDR2 (germline): SNHLY, FYNNEI. The CDR3 DNA is TGTGCCAGCAGTGAAAGCCCTGACTCCGGGGAGCTGTTTTTT. Amino acids: CASSESPDSGELFF.

This clonotype showed up just a few times. This chain uses TRBV10-1 with TRBJ2-7; TRBD1 agrees at 9 bases. Germline trimming cut 2 bases from V and 2 bases from J; bases unmatched to any gene: 7. The CDR3 loop spans 16 amino acids. Germline values: CDR1 WNHNN, CDR2 SYGVQD (reference sequence). In DNA form, the CDR3 reads TGCGCCAGCAGTGAGCTCCGGACAGGGGCCCCCTACGAGCAGTACTTC. Translated: CASSELRTGAPYEQYF.

This chain connects TRBV6-2 or TRBV6-3 to TRBJ2-2; 9 bases are a match to TRBD2. V lost 10 bases and J lost 5; bases outside the gene matches: 20. Germline assignment: CDR1 MNHEY and CDR2 SVGEGT. The CDR3 has 18 residues. The CDR3 nucleotides are TGTGCCATCCGAGGGATCCGGTTGCTAGCGGGGAGAACCGGGGAGCTGTTTTTT. Translating gives CAIRGIRLLAGRTGELFF.

V usage is TRBV6-5 and J usage is TRBJ1-2, with a weak D call TRBD1 (5 bases). Germline V gives CDR1 MNHEY, CDR2 SVGAGI. V was pared by 6 bases and J by 4 bases, with 12 bases between. The CDR3 runs 13 residues. The CDR3 DNA reads TGTGCCAGCAGGCCAGGGTACCGCTATGGCTACACCTTC. Its protein product is CASRPGYRYGYTF.

This clonotype was picked up a small number of times. The chain combines TRBV6-2 or TRBV6-3 with TRBJ2-7, with D possibly matching TRBD1 (5 bases). Germline values: CDR1 MNHEY, CDR2 SVGEGT. The V end lost 4 bases, the J end lost 0 bases, and 13 bases lay between the germline ends. The CDR3 extends over 15 amino acids. CDR3 protein: CASSSGLQDSYEQYF. The CDR3 DNA reads TGTGCCAGCAGTTCTGGATTACAGGACTCCTACGAGCAGTACTTC.

This chain connects TRBV11-2 to TRBJ2-1, with D unresolved. Germline V CDR1 and CDR2: SGHAT, FQNNGV. V lost 4 bases to trimming and J lost 12 bases, with 16 bases between them. The CDR3 is made up of 13 amino acids. In nucleotides, the CDR3 is TGTGCCAGCAGCTCCCCGACGCGCTATGCGCAGTTCTTC. Protein product: CASSSPTRYAQFF.

V usage is TRBV20-1 and J usage is TRBJ2-5; D gene uncertain. The J call may be incorrect, as the DNA end agrees better with TRBJ2-7. This CDR3 comprises 13 residues. Germline values: CDR1 DFQATT, CDR2 SNEGSKA (reference sequence). The DNA of the CDR3 is TGCAGTGCTAGGACCCTAAGCTCCTACGAGCAGTACTTC. Translated: CSARTLSSYEQYF.

In this sample, this clonotype turned up once. This chain connects TRBV6-5 to TRBJ2-1; D is ambiguous. Germline V gene sequence: CDR1 MNHEY, CDR2 SVGAGI. V lost 7 bases and J lost 5, with 9 bases in between. The CDR3 totals 12 residues. The DNA for the CDR3 is TGTGCCAGCACCTCCCCGCACAATGAGCAGTTCTTC. It translates to CASTSPHNEQFF.

This clonotype was found a few times. The chain couples TRBV28 to TRBJ2-7; D possibly corresponds to TRBD1 (6 bases). V dropped 5 bases and J dropped 4 bases, with 15 bases sitting between them. CDR1 is MDHEN and CDR2 is SYDVKM in the germline V gene. The CDR3 sequence is 14 residues long. Written as DNA, the CDR3 is TGTGCCAGCAGTGAAACAGGGAGCTGGTACGAGCAGTACTTC. Translated, it gives CASSETGSWYEQYF.

The chain employs TRBV7-8 and TRBJ2-3, with a possible D match to TRBD2 (6 bases). V was pared by 4 bases and J by 4 bases, with 18 bases between. The CDR3 consists of 16 residues. Germline V lookup: CDR1 SGHVS, CDR2 FQNEAQ. The CDR3, as DNA: TGTGCCAGCAGCTCACCAGGAGGAGGGTACGCAGATACGCAGTATTTT. Amino acids: CASSSPGGGYADTQYF.

This chain uses TRBV15 with TRBJ2-5; D is possibly TRBD1 or TRBD2 (5 bases each). Germline lookup yields CDR1 LNHNV and CDR2 YYDKDF (reference sequence). This CDR3 region has 13 residues. V dropped 7 bases and J dropped 0 bases, with 9 bases sitting between them. As DNA, the CDR3 is TGTGCCACCACTCGGGACCACCAAGAGACCCAGTACTTC. Its protein is CATTRDHQETQYF.

The CDR3, as DNA: TGTGCCAGCAGTTGGGACAGGGGGCTCGGCACTGAAGCTTTCTTT. Translation gives CASSWDRGLGTEAFF. V gene TRBV6-2 or TRBV6-3 combines with J gene TRBJ1-1, with TRBD1 matching 12 bases. V shed 4 bases, J shed 4 bases, and the junction held 4 bases outside the gene matches. From germline, CDR1 is MNHEY and CDR2 SVGEGT. The CDR3 has 15 residues.

This clonotype has more than one count but fewer than ten. The chain recombines TRBV6-2 or TRBV6-3 with TRBJ2-5; 11 bases line up with TRBD1. Germline values: CDR1 MNHEY, CDR2 SVGEGT. The V gene end was trimmed by 6 bases and the J gene end by 4 bases; junction bases not matched to a gene: 16. The CDR3 contains 18 residues. CDR3 sequence: CASSPGQGADRIRETQYF. In DNA form, the CDR3 reads TGTGCCAGCAGCCCTGGACAGGGGGCGGATAGAATACGAGAGACCCAGTACTTC.

This clonotype has at least ten counts. The gene calls are TRBV20-1 and TRBJ2-5; TRBD2 might be the D (5 bases). The CDR3 runs to 11 residues. The germline V gene has CDR1 DFQATT and CDR2 SNEGSKA (reference sequence). V lost 3 bases and J 3 bases, leaving 5 bases between the germline ends. CDR3 protein: CSASGEETQYF. CDR3 nucleotide sequence: TGCAGTGCTAGCGGGGAAGAGACCCAGTACTTC.

V usage is TRBV6-2 or TRBV6-3 and J usage is TRBJ1-2; tentatively, D is TRBD1 (5 bases). Germline CDR1 MNHEY, CDR2 SVGEGT. V was trimmed by 11 bases and J by 2 bases, leaving 12 bases between them. The CDR3 sequence is 12 residues long. CDR3 nucleotides: TGTGCCTTACGAGGGGCAAACTATGGCTACACCTTC. Translated: CALRGANYGYTF.